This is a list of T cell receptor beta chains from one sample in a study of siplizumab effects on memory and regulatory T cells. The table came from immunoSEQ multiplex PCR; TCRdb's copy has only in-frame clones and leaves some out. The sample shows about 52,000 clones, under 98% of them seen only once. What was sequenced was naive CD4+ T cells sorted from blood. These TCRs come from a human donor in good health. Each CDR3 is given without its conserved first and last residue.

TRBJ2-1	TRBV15	ATSREDRVISEQF
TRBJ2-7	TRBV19	ASRKTSGKEEQY
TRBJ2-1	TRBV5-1	ASRAQWRDGEQF
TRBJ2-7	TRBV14	ASSLRLAGRSYEQY
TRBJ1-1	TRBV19	ASSMRVGVFAEAF
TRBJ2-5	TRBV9	ASSVTSGSYETQY
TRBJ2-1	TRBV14	ASSQERGPYNEQF
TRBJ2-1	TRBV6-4	ATMGFVGEQF
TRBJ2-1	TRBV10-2	ASSEGTSGTLKSNEQF
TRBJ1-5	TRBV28	ATNRGNSNQPQH
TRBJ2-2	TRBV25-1	ASRSLNTGELF
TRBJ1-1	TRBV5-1	ASSLAGMNTEAF
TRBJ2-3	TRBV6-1	ASKLGLRGTQY
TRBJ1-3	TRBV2	ASSETPWLGRHSGNTIY
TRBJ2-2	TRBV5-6	ASSRPLSTGELF
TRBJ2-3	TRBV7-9	ASSSSGRSTDTQY
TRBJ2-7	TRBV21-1	ASSGTLGGEQY
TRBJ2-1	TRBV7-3	ASSLTLTSGRFNEQF